This TCR beta chain was sequenced for a study of T cells after yellow fever vaccination. A word on this clonotype: Its antigen is as yet unknown.

Study-wide results and limits: A faster peak, day 5 versus 15, was reached by the weaker secondary response. Reappearing after the booster were most of the clones from primary vaccination (96% CD4, 85% to 90% CD8).

The CDR3 is 15 amino acids. V lost 5 bases and J lost 4; bases outside the gene matches: 8. A single record per CDR3 protein comes from TCRdb applying MiXCR to the 5' RACE reads. This sample has hundreds of thousands of distinct CDR3 sequences, with roughly an eighth found just once. This rearrangement joins TRBV12-3 or TRBV12-4 to TRBJ2-5; 9 bases fit TRBD1. This material consisted of PBMCs, taken on the day of the yellow fever booster vaccination. The sequence came from a man aged 30-40 years who received the YFV17D yellow fever vaccine. The CDR3 nucleotides are TGTGCCAGCAGTCTAAGACAGGGGGGGGGAGAGACCCAGTACTTC. Its translation: CASSLRQGGGETQYF.